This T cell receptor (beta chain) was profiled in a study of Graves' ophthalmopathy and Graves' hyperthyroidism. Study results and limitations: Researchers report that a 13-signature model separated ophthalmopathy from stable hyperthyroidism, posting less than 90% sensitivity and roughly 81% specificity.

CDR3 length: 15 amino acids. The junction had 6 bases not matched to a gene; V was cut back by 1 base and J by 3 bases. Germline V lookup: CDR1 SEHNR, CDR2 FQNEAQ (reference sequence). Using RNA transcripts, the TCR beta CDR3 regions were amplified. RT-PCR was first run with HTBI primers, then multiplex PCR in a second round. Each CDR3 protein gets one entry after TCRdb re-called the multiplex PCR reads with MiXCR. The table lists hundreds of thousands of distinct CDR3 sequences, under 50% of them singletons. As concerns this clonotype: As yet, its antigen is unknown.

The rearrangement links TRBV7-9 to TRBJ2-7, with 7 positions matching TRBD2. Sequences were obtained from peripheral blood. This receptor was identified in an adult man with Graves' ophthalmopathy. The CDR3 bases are TGTGCCAGCAGCTTAGGGGGGGGGGACGACTACGAGCAGTACTTC. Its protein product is CASSLGGGDDYEQYF.